The subject of this entry is one TCR beta chain. The sample holds many counts of this clonotype. There is no known antigen for this receptor. No much larger clone is present one base from it, and per-base qualities are unavailable. This record belongs to a study of molecular identifiers for immune sequencing clone quantification (dated by TCRdb to the late 2010s). Background for the entire study: For a replicate experiment, RNA from around 20,000 or 100,000 naive CD8 T cells was divided into five aliquots, of which four were sequenced. The study was a methods study using CD8 T cells to benchmark molecular-identifier clustering-based TCR repertoire sequencing (MIDCIRS) and TCR RNA copy counting.

In the germline V gene, CDR1 corresponds to MNHEY and CDR2 to SVGEGT. The CDR3 measures 14 amino acids from cysteine to phenylalanine. The only DNA kept is the CDR3, 42 bases in frame from the first base. Germline trimming amounts to 5 bases on V and 4 bases on J, with 3 as the count of junction bases outside the gene matches. Naive CD8 T cell libraries were made from approximately 20,000 to 1,000,000 sorted cells using 10%, 30% or 50% of purified RNA. On a BD FACSAria II, naive CD8 T cells were FACS-sorted as CD8+CD4-CCR7+CD45RA+ and collected into RLT Plus buffer. To test detection sensitivity, Jurkat RNA equivalent to about eleven TCR copies was spiked into samples of roughly 19,000-1,000,000 naive CD8 T cells. CD8 T cells were enriched using RosetteSep CD8+ T Cell Enrichment Cocktail and Ficoll-Paque, and the enriched cells then underwent ACK red cell lysis. The study at large found these results: Clones above 20 RNA copies held over 98% of molecules in CMV-specific effector cells but under 1% in naive cells. When barcode sub-clustering was omitted, TCR diversity was inflated by chimeric consensus sequences, with chimeras reaching as high as 47%. Spiked-in Jurkat TCR RNA equal to a single cell's worth was reported to be detectable even within 1,100,000 naive CD8 T cells. Modeling gave around 3.3 recovered TCR RNA copies per cell versus about 10 by digital PCR, implying approximately 30% capture efficiency. Naive libraries contained spiked-in Jurkat TCR RNA (around eleven copies' worth), which is not part of the donor repertoire. Highly expanded clone sizes could be underestimated if identical TCR molecules share a barcode.

The receptor library was made with PCR. The listed sequencing device is Illumina HiSeq 4000. Bulk TCR libraries were made following a previously described method, with the TCR primers given in Table S5. Purification of total RNA was performed with the Qiagen AllPrep DNA/RNA kit. Before analysis, reads from multiple sequencing runs of the same library were pooled. As for the original processing: Reads were retained only if the reads had an exact TCR constant sequence, and the retained reads were trimmed to 150 nt and grouped according to their 12-nt molecular barcodes. Reads within each barcode group were sub-clustered using a 15% Levenshtein threshold, and quality-weighted consensus sequences were constructed for each RNA molecule. Non-functional sequences were excluded, and lower-count sequences lying one edit away from another sequence were also excluded. Based on fitting two negative binomial distributions, any barcode sub-cluster with under 20% of the maximum read count was discarded. TCRdb reran the public reads through fastp at Q25 and MiXCR, keeping productive beta chains. Duplicate CDR3 protein sequences are folded into a single record with the most common DNA and genes. The V and J calls come from TCRdb's annotation, not from the publication. The sample contains about 320,000 distinct CDR3 sequences, about 21% of them found a single time. The top ten hold approximately 0.85% of the sample.

The TCR originated in a human donor in good health. Some libraries in this study had Jurkat cell RNA spiked in. Sequenced input: naive CD8+ T cells from blood, with Jurkat cell RNA spiked in. The sample's cell subset or site, from its label and the paper: FACS-sorted CD8+CD4-CCR7+CD45RA+ naive T cells. In this chain, TRBV6-2 or TRBV6-3 is recombined with TRBJ2-7, with TRBD2 matching 12 junction bases. The DNA is TGTGCCAGCAGTCAAACTAGCGGGAGGTACGAGCAGTACTTC. It translates as CASSQTSGRYEQYF.